The clone carrying this T cell receptor (beta chain) was seen ten or more times. Antigen specificity is unknown. The authors prepared the TCRbeta library with unique molecular identifiers. TCRdb redid the calling of the PCR reads with MiXCR, one entry per CDR3 protein. The sample comprises 700,000 to 950,000 distinct CDR3 sequences, about 15% of which are singletons, and 5% rests with the top ten. Germline loops: CDR1 MGHRA, CDR2 YSYEKL. This CDR3 is 17 amino acids long. J lost 4 bases, V lost 0 bases, and 9 bases had no gene match. This record belongs to a study of T-cell reconstitution after alpha-beta-depleted transplantation in children. General study points: It was reported that alpha-beta T cells came from several hundred expanded graft clones (about two months after transplant). After one year, T-cell counts and TCRbeta diversity mostly came from new T cells. High day-60 TCRbeta diversity in some patients came from surviving recipient T cells and thymic progenitors.

The TCR originated in a male patient under 18 who had a stem cell transplant for acute lymphoblastic leukemia, so the T cells may come from the graft donor. The chain couples TRBV4-1 to TRBJ2-3, with 8 bases that match TRBD2. Sample: PBMCs, mostly from graft donor cells, taken 360 days after TCRalphabeta/CD19-depleted stem cell transplant. CDR3 nucleotide sequence: TGCGCCAGCAGCCAAGAACAAGCGGGAGAGGGGGCAGATACGCAGTATTTT. It codes for CASSQEQAGEGADTQYF.